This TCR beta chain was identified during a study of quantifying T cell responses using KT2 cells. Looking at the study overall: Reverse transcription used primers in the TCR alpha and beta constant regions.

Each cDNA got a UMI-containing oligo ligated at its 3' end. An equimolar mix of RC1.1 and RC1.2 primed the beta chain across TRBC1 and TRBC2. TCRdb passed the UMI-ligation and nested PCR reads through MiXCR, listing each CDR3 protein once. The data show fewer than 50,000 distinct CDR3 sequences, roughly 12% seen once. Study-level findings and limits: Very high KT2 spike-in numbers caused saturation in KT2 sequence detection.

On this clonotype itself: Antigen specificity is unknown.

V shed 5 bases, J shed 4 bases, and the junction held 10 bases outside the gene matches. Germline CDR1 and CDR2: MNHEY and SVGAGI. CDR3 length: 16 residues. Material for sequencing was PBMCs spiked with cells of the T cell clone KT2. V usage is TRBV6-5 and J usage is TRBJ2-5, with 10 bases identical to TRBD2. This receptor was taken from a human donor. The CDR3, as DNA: TGTGCCAGCAGTCCCAGCGGGAGGGCCGCGGGAGAGACCCAGTACTTC. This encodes CASSPSGRAAGETQYF.